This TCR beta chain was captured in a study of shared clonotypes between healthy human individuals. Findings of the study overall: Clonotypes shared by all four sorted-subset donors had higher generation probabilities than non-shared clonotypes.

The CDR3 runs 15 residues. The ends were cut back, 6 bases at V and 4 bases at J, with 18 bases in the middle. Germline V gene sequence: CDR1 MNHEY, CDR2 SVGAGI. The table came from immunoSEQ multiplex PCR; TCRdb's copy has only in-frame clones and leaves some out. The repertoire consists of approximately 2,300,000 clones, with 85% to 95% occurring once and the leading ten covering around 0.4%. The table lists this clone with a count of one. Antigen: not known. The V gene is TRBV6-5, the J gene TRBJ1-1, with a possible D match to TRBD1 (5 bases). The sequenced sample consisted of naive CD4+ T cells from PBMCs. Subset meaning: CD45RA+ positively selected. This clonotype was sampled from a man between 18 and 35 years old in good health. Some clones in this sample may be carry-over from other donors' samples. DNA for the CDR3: TGTGCCAGCAGGAGCGGTGACAGAGAATTCACTGAAGCTTTCTTT. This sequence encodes CASRSGDREFTEAFF.